At least ten counts were recorded for the clone carrying this TCR beta chain. TCRdb reprocessed the 5' RACE reads via MiXCR and lists one record per CDR3 protein. Here the sample spans about 160,000 distinct CDR3 sequences, approximately 16% being singletons. This record belongs to a study of CD8 T cells in ankylosing spondylitis. This CDR3 has 18 residues. Germline V gene sequence: CDR1 SQVTM, CDR2 ANQGSEA. Trimming cost V 5 bases and J 1 base; bases outside gene matches: 11. This chain joins TRBV29-1 and TRBJ2-6; TRBD2 agrees at 10 bases. Sequencing was performed on blood, either unsorted or a sorted T cell fraction (not recorded which). This clonotype originated in a male donor with ankylosing spondylitis or in good health (not recorded which). The CDR3 DNA reads TGCAGCGTTTACCCTAGCGGGAGCTCTCGTTCTGGGGCCAACGTCCTGACTTTC. It encodes CSVYPSGSSRSGANVLTF.